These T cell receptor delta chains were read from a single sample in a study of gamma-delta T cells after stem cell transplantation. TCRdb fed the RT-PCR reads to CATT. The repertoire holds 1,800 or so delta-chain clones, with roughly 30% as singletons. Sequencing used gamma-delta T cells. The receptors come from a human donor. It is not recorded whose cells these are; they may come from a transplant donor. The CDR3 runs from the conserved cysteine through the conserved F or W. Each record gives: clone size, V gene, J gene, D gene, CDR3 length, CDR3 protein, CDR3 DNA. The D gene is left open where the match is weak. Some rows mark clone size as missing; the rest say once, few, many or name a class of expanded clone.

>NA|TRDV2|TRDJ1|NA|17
CACDTIPGDRSTDKLIF
TGTGCCTGTGACACCATCCCGGGAGATCGGTCCACCGATAAACTCATCTTT
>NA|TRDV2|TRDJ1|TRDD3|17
CACDFLLGDTRTDKLIF
TGTGCCTGTGACTTCCTACTGGGGGATACGCGAACCGATAAACTCATCTTT
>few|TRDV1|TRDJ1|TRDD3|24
CALGYCGTSLVLGERPQYTDKLIF
TGTGCTCTTGGGTATTGCGGGACCTCACTTGTACTGGGGGAACGGCCCCAGTACACCGATAAACTCATCTTT
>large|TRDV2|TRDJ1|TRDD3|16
CACDSLLGDTLDKLIF
TGTGCCTGTGACTCGCTACTGGGGGATACCCTCGATAAACTCATCTTT
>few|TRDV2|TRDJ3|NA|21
CACDTPFRPGESSWDTRQMFF
TGTGCCTGTGACACCCCTTTTAGGCCTGGGGAGAGCTCCTGGGACACCCGACAGATGTTTTTC
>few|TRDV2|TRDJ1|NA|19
CACDTITLRGNRYTDKLIF
TGTGCCTGTGACACAATAACCCTGAGAGGGAACCGGTACACCGATAAACTCATCTTT
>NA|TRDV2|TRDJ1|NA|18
CACDTLKLGGLKTDKLIF
TGTGCCTGTGACACACTCAAGTTAGGGGGACTGAAGACCGATAAACTCATCTTT
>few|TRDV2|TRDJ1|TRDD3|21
CACDTVGTGGYSGSVADKLIF
TGTGCCTGTGACACCGTCGGTACTGGGGGATACAGTGGTTCGGTGGCCGATAAACTCATCTTT
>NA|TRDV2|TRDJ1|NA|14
CACDTVLLGDKLIF
TGTGCCTGTGACACCGTCCTACTGGGGGATAAACTCATCTTT
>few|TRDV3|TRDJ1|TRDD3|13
CAFVGDDTDKLIF
TGTGCCTTTGTGGGGGACGACACCGATAAACTCATCTTT
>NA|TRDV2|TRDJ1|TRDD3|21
CACDTVPGGYATVRYTDKLIF
TGTGCCTGTGACACCGTACCTGGGGGATACGCGACCGTACGGTACACCGATAAACTCATCTTT
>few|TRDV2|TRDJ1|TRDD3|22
CACDGSLLQADPVLGVTDKLIF
TGTGCCTGTGACGGCAGTTTGCTCCAGGCCGACCCGGTACTGGGGGTAACCGATAAACTCATCTTT
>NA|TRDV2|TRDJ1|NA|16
CACDPMGGPYTDKLIF
TGTGCCTGTGACCCGATGGGGGGCCCCTACACCGATAAACTCATCTTT